What follows are 22 T cell receptor beta chains derived from one specimen sequenced in a study of human T cells and chemical hapten exposure. Time point here: patch test 1, 2 weeks after DPC sensitization. This sample's treatment: therapeutic diphenylcyclopropenone sensitization with weekly scalp DPC. Each CDR3 protein is one row after TCRdb ran MiXCR on the RACE reads. The sample yields some 180,000 distinct CDR3 sequences, 20% to 25% seen once. The sample consisted of whole blood, taken in connection with sensitization to the hapten diphenylcyclopropenone (DPC). These receptors were obtained from a woman aged 45-65 years with alopecia areata. Some clones in this sample may be carry-over from other donors' samples.

The rearrangement links TRBV20-1 to TRBJ2-7; D may be TRBD2 (5 bases). CDR1 and CDR2 from the germline V gene are DFQATT and SNEGSKA (reference sequence). This CDR3 comprises 12 residues. Deletions cut 4 bases from V and 5 bases from J, with 12 bases between. DNA for the CDR3: TGCAGTGCTAAGGAGGCGATCGACGAGCAGTACTTC. Its protein is CSAKEAIDEQYF.

The gene calls are TRBV29-1 and TRBJ1-1, with D tentatively TRBD1 (5 bases). CDR1 and CDR2 (germline): SQVTM, ANQGSEA. The CDR3 runs to 14 residues. Between the trimmed V and J ends, which lost 6 bases and 5 bases, there was a span of 19 bases. For the CDR3, the DNA is TGCAGCGTAGGCAGCCAGTTGGGGGAGACTGAAGCTTTCTTT. Residues: CSVGSQLGETEAFF.

This sequence joins TRBV12-3 or TRBV12-4 and TRBJ2-3; the D call may be TRBD1 or TRBD2 (5 bases each). The V and J ends lost 6 bases and 2 bases respectively, with 24 bases between them. The CDR3 has 18 amino acids. CDR3 DNA sequence: TGTGCCAGCAGCCCTACGGGTTGGGGGAGCCAATTCACAGATACGCAGTATTTT. This encodes CASSPTGWGSQFTDTQYF.

The chain couples TRBV19 to TRBJ1-2; 7 nucleotides match TRBD1. Germline V gene data show CDR1 as LNHDA and CDR2 as SQIVND (reference sequence). The junction had 9 bases not matched to a gene; V was cut back by 8 bases and J by 3 bases. The CDR3 runs 14 residues. The CDR3 bases are TGTGCCAGTCAACAGGGGAATTTTGACTATGGCTACACCTTC. This encodes CASQQGNFDYGYTF.

This clonotype was seen more than once but under ten times. CDR3 sequence (DNA): TGCAGCGTTGAAGGCCGGCAGGGGAACACTGAAGCTTTCTTT. The encoded protein is CSVEGRQGNTEAFF. The chain combines TRBV29-1 with TRBJ1-1; possible D gene TRBD1, 5 bases. V was trimmed by 1 base and J by 1 base, leaving 10 bases between them. The CDR3 is 14 residues long. Germline V gene sequence: CDR1 SQVTM, CDR2 ANQGSEA.

The V and J genes are TRBV4-2 and TRBJ2-7, with D unresolved. CDR1 and CDR2 (germline): LGHNA, YNFKEQ. This CDR3 region has 14 residues. The V end lost 1 base, the J end lost 6 bases, and 13 bases lay between the germline ends. In DNA, the CDR3 is TGTGCCAGCAGCCAAGTTAGTCCGACCACCGAGCAGTACTTC. It encodes CASSQVSPTTEQYF.

The chain is built from TRBV27 and TRBJ2-7; weak D call: TRBD2 (5 bases). With 10 bases removed from V and 2 bases from J, the gap between germline ends came to 9 bases. Germline CDR1 and CDR2: MNHEY and SMNVEV (reference sequence). The length of the CDR3 is 11 residues. The CDR3, as DNA: TGTGCCACCCGAGGGACCTACGAGCAGTACTTC. This sequence encodes CATRGTYEQYF.

A single count supports this clonotype. The V gene is TRBV14, the J gene TRBJ1-5; D unresolved. The CDR3 is 15 amino acids. The germline V gene has CDR1 SGHDN and CDR2 FVKESK. V was trimmed by 0 bases and J by 6 bases, leaving 12 bases between them. CDR3 in amino acids: CASSQDRYDRQPQHF. The DNA for the CDR3 is TGTGCCAGCAGCCAAGATCGATACGACCGTCAGCCCCAGCATTTT.

The chain couples TRBV6-2 or TRBV6-3 to TRBJ2-1, with 7 bases fitting TRBD1. Per germline, CDR1 MNHEY and CDR2 SVGEGT. V trimming: 6 bases; J trimming: 4 bases; junction bases outside the gene matches: 3. This CDR3 has 13 residues. The CDR3: CASRGDRYNEQFF. The CDR3 coding sequence is TGTGCCAGCAGGGGGGACAGATACAATGAGCAGTTCTTC.

V usage is TRBV28 and J usage is TRBJ1-2, with D hard to call. V lost 7 bases to trimming and J lost 1 base, with 16 bases between them. This CDR3 is built from 15 residues. Germline values: CDR1 MDHEN, CDR2 SYDVKM. The CDR3 here is CASNMDDRFNYGYTF. The DNA of the CDR3 is TGTGCCAGCAATATGGATGATAGATTTAACTATGGCTACACCTTC.

V usage is TRBV5-5 and J usage is TRBJ2-7, with 7 bases fitting TRBD2. CDR1 is SGHKS, CDR2 YYEKEE, per germline (reference sequence). This CDR3 has 13 residues. V lost 4 bases and J lost 1; bases outside the gene matches: 2. DNA for the CDR3: TGTGCCAGCAGCCGGGACTATTCCTACGAGCAGTACTTC. This codes for CASSRDYSYEQYF.

Only a few counts were recorded for this clonotype. V and J are TRBV7-2 and TRBJ2-3; TRBD2 matches at 9 bases. The CDR3 consists of 15 residues. Germline values: CDR1 SGHTA, CDR2 FQGNSA. V lost 4 bases, J lost 2 bases, and 4 bases stayed unmatched. CDR3 amino acids: CASSSLAGFTDTQYF. Written as DNA, the CDR3 is TGTGCCAGCAGCTCTCTAGCGGGATTCACAGATACGCAGTATTTT.

This chain uses TRBV7-2 with TRBJ1-2; D gene unclear. Trimming pared 5 bases from V and 4 bases from J, leaving 17 bases between. Germline values: CDR1 SGHTA, CDR2 FQGNSA. The CDR3 extends over 15 amino acids. The CDR3 nucleotides are TGTGCCAGCAGCCACGGGGTTGGTGGGATCTATGGCTACACCTTC. This sequence encodes CASSHGVGGIYGYTF. The full variable domain, its missing parts supplied by reference TRBV7-2 and TRBJ1-2, is GAGVSQSPSNKVTEKGKDVELRCDPISGHTALYWYRQSLGQGLEFLIYFQGNSAPDKSGLPSDRFSAERTGGSVSTLTIQRTQQEDSAVYLCASSHGVGGIYGYTFGSGTRLTVV.

V is TRBV12-3 or TRBV12-4 and J is TRBJ1-4, with D possibly TRBD1 on 5 matching bases. This CDR3 spans 15 amino acids. V shed 5 bases and J shed 4 bases, with 14 bases lying between them. DNA for the CDR3: TGTGCCAGCAGTCCCGGGACGGTAAATAATGAAAAACTGTTTTTT. As protein: CASSPGTVNNEKLFF.

V and J are TRBV29-1 and TRBJ2-1, with D perhaps TRBD1 (6 bases). There are 12 residues in the CDR3. Germline V gene sequence: CDR1 SQVTM, CDR2 ANQGSEA. The V gene lost 3 bases and the J gene lost 10 bases, with 13 bases spanning the gap. CDR3 DNA: TGCAGCGTTGATGGGGGCGGTTCCGAGCAGTTCTTC. Amino acid sequence: CSVDGGGSEQFF.

The chain recombines TRBV18 with TRBJ2-7; D ambiguous. Trimming cost V 2 bases and J 3 bases, with 14 bases left between them. This CDR3 contains 15 residues. Germline V lookup: CDR1 KGHSH, CDR2 LQKENI. The CDR3: CASSPGLHTDYEQYF. In nucleotides, the CDR3 is TGTGCCAGCTCACCAGGGCTCCACACGGACTACGAGCAGTACTTC.

The rearrangement joins TRBV11-1 to TRBJ2-3; D might be TRBD2 (5 bases). Trimming left V 3 bases short and J 4 bases short, with 11 bases between. The CDR3 totals 14 residues. Germline V lookup: CDR1 SGHAT, CDR2 FQDESV (reference sequence). CDR3 region: CASSFGDRADTQYF. In nucleotides, the CDR3 is TGTGCCAGCAGCTTCGGGGATCGGGCAGATACGCAGTATTTT.

This clonotype was picked up a small number of times. This chain connects TRBV6-1 to TRBJ1-2; no reliable D call. The CDR3 consists of 12 residues. V dropped 4 bases and J dropped 13 bases, with 16 bases sitting between them. In germline, CDR1 is MNHNS, CDR2 SASEGT. As DNA, the CDR3 is TGTGCCAGCAGTGCCAGCCCCGTGAGGTTCACCTTC. Translating gives CASSASPVRFTF.

The rearrangement uses TRBV12-3 or TRBV12-4 and TRBJ2-1, with D maybe TRBD2 (7 bases). The CDR3 extends over 15 amino acids. V lost 6 bases and J 3 bases, leaving 15 bases between the germline ends. Here the CDR3 DNA reads TGTGCCAGCAGGGGGGGGCTGCCGCACTACAATGAGCAGTTCTTC. Translation gives CASRGGLPHYNEQFF.

This clonotype was seen only a few times. This chain links TRBV11-2 with TRBJ1-2; D might be TRBD1 (5 bases). The CDR3 is made up of 14 amino acids. Trimming cost V 1 base and J 2 bases, with 8 bases left between them. CDR1 and CDR2 (germline): SGHAT, FQNNGV. The CDR3 DNA reads TGTGCCAGCAGCTTAGCCCAGGGAAACTATGGCTACACCTTC. Its translation: CASSLAQGNYGYTF.

This clonotype was observed a handful of times. V usage is TRBV25-1 and J usage is TRBJ1-2; D is unresolved. V was pared by 5 bases and J by 0 bases, with 13 bases between. Germline loops: CDR1 MGHDK, CDR2 SYGVNS. The CDR3 is 15 amino acids. CDR3 sequence reads: CASSIGRPTNYGYTF. The DNA of the CDR3 is TGTGCCAGCAGTATCGGACGTCCAACTAACTATGGCTACACCTTC.

The V and J genes are TRBV20-1 and TRBJ2-4; D is uncertain. Germline-derived CDR1 and CDR2 are DFQATT and SNEGSKA (reference sequence). CDR3 length: 13 residues. The V end lost 7 bases, the J end lost 4 bases, and 14 bases lay between the germline ends. The CDR3 here is CSVLGIEKNIQYF. CDR3 DNA sequence: TGCAGTGTGTTGGGAATCGAAAAAAACATTCAGTACTTC.